One sample yielded the 4 T cell receptor beta chains listed below, sequenced in a study of cytomegalovirus exposure and HLA in healthy donors. The protocol was immunoSEQ multiplex PCR, while the TCRdb copy is restricted to in-frame clones and leaves out a portion. Counted here are about 180,000 clones, roughly 85% occurring once; the ten biggest clones make up about 15%. Sequencing was carried out using PBMCs. The source of these receptors is a young man in good health and CMV-seropositive.

This clone was detected only once. The chain has TRBV27 and TRBJ1-1; 7 bases are a match to TRBD1. Trimming took 6 bases from V and 0 from J; bases not matched to a gene: 7. The CDR3 extends over 15 amino acids. CDR1 is MNHEY and CDR2 is SMNVEV in the germline V gene (reference sequence). This chain's CDR3 is CASSNRQGMNTEAFF. CDR3 DNA: TGTGCCAGCAGCAACCGACAGGGAATGAACACTGAAGCTTTCTTT.

This sequence joins TRBV7-9 and TRBJ2-2; 11 positions match TRBD2. Germline V gene lookup returns CDR1 SEHNR and CDR2 FQNEAQ (reference sequence). The CDR3 has 19 residues. Trimming took 4 bases from V and 0 from J; bases not matched to a gene: 10. DNA of the CDR3: TGTGCCAGCAGCTACAAAGCCGGGACTAGCGGAACGAACACCGGGGAGCTGTTTTTT. As protein: CASSYKAGTSGTNTGELFF.

The rearrangement uses TRBV19 and TRBJ1-2; 7 nucleotides agree with TRBD1. This CDR3 region has 15 residues. Germline assignment: CDR1 LNHDA and CDR2 SQIVND (reference sequence). V gave up 5 bases and J gave up 6 bases; unmatched junction bases: 12. The CDR3 reads CASSRNGQGGDGYTF. CDR3 in DNA: TGTGCCAGTAGTCGCAACGGCCAGGGGGGCGATGGCTACACCTTC.

CDR3 loop: CASSLLANTEAFF. The CDR3 DNA follows: TGCGCCAGCAGCTTGTTGGCGAACACTGAAGCTTTCTTT. The chain has TRBV5-1 and TRBJ1-1; D not resolved. Germline-derived CDR1 and CDR2 are SGHRS and YFSETQ. V shed 1 base and J shed 1 base, with 5 bases lying between them. This CDR3 has 13 residues.